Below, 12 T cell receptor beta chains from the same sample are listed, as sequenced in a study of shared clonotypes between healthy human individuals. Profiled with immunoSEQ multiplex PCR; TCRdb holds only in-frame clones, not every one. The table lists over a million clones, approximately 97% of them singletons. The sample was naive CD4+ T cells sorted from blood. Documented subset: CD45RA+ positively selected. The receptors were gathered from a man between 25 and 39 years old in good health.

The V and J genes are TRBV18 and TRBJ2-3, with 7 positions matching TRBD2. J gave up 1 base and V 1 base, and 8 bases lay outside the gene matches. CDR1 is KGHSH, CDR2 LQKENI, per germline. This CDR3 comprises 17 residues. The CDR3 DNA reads TGTGCCAGCTCACCACTCCTAGCGGAGGGTGGCACAGATACGCAGTATTTT. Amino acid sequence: CASSPLLAEGGTDTQYF.

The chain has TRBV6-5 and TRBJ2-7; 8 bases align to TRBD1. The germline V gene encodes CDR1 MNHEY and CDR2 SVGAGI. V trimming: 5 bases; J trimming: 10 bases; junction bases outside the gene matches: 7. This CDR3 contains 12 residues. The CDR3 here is CASSLTTGEQYF. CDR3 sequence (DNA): TGTGCCAGCAGTCTAACGACAGGGGAACAGTACTTC.

The CDR3 DNA follows: TGTGCCACCAGCAGAGATAACAGATATAGCAATCAGCCCCAGCATTTT. Translating it yields CATSRDNRYSNQPQHF. The chain recombines TRBV15 with TRBJ1-5; D not certain. The CDR3 contains 16 residues. V shed 0 bases and J shed 0 bases, with 9 bases lying between them. CDR1 LNHNV and CDR2 YYDKDF come from the germline V gene (reference sequence).

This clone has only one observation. CDR3 nucleotide sequence: TGTGCCAGCAGTCGGGACAGGGGGTATAGCAATCAGGATCAGCCCCAGCATTTT. Amino acids: CASSRDRGYSNQDQPQHF. The chain employs TRBV28 and TRBJ1-5, with 11 nucleotides matching TRBD1. Germline lookup yields CDR1 MDHEN and CDR2 SYDVKM. V dropped 5 bases and J dropped 5; count of bases not matched to a gene: 14. CDR3 length: 18 amino acids. The entire variable domain, with the rest obtained from reference TRBV28 and TRBJ1-5, is as follows: DVKVTQSSRYLVKRTGEKVFLECVQDMDHENMFWYRQDPGLGLRLIYFSYDVKMKEKGDIPEGYSVSREKKERFSLILESASTNQTSMYLCASSRDRGYSNQDQPQHFGDGTRLSIL.

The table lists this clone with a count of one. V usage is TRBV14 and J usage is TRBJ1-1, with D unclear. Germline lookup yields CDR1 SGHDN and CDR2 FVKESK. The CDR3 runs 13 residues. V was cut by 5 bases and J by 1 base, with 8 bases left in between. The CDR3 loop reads CASSRKPNTEAFF. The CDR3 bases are TGTGCCAGCAGCAGGAAACCGAACACTGAAGCTTTCTTT.

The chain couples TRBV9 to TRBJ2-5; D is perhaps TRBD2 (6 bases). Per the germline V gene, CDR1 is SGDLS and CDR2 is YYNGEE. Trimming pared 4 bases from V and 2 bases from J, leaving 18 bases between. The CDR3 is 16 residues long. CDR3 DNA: TGTGCCAGCAGCCCATTTCCTGCGGGGAAGCAAGAGACCCAGTACTTC. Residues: CASSPFPAGKQETQYF.

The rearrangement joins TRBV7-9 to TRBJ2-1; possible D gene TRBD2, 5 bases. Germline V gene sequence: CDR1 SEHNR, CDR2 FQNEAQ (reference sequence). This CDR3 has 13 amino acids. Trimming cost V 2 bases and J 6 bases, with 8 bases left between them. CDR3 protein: CASSLTRGNEQFF. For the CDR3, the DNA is TGTGCCAGCAGCTTAACTCGGGGCAATGAGCAGTTCTTC.

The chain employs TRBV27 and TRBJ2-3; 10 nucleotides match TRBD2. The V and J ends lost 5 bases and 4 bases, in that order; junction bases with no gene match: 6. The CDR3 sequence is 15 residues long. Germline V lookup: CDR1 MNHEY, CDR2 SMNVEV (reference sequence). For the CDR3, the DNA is TGTGCCAGCAGTCGTCTAGCGGGAGTCTCAGATACGCAGTATTTT. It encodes CASSRLAGVSDTQYF.

For the CDR3, the DNA is TGTGCCAGCAGCGAATCCAGGACAGATCAAGAGACCCAGTACTTC. Its translation is CASSESRTDQETQYF. V usage is TRBV5-5 and J usage is TRBJ2-5, with D possibly matching TRBD1 (6 bases). The germline gives CDR1 SGHKS, CDR2 YYEKEE (reference sequence). V was shortened by 4 bases and J by 2 bases, with 15 bases between the two germline ends. The CDR3 contains 15 residues.

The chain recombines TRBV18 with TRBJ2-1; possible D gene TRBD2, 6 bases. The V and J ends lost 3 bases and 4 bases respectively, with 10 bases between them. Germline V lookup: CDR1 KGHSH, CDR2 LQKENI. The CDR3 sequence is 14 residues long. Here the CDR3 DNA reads TGTGCCAGCTCACCCCGGGAGACATACAATGAGCAGTTCTTC. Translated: CASSPRETYNEQFF.

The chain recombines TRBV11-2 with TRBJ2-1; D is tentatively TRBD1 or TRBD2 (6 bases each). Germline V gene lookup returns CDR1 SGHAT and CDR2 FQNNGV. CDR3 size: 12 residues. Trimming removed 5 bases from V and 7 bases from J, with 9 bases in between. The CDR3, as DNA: TGTGCCAGCAGCGGAGGGGGAAATGAGCAGTTCTTC. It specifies CASSGGGNEQFF.

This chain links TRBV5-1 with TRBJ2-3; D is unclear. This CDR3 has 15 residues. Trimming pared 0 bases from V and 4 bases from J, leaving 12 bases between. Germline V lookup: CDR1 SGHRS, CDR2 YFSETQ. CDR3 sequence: CASSLAPKRSDTQYF. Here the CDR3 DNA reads TGCGCCAGCAGCTTGGCTCCGAAGAGATCAGATACGCAGTATTTT. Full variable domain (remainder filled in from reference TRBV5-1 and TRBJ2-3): KAGVTQTPRYLIKTRGQQVTLSCSPISGHRSVSWYQQTPGQGLQFLFEYFSETQRNKGNFPGRFSGRQFSNSRSEMNVSTLELGDSALYLCASSLAPKRSDTQYFGPGTRLTVL.